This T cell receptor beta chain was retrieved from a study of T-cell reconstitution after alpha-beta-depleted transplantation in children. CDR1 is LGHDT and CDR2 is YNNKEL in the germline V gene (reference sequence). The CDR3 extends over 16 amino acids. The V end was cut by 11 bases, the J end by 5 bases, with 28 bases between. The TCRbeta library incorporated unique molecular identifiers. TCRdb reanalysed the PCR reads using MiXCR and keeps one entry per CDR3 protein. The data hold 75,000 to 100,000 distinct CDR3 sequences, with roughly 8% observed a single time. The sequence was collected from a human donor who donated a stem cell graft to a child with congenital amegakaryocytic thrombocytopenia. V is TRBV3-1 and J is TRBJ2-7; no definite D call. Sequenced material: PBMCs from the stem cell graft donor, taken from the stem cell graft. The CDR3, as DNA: TGTGCCTCCACCCAAGCGTGGTTGGGTCAAGGAAACGAGCAGTACTTC. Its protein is CASTQAWLGQGNEQYF.